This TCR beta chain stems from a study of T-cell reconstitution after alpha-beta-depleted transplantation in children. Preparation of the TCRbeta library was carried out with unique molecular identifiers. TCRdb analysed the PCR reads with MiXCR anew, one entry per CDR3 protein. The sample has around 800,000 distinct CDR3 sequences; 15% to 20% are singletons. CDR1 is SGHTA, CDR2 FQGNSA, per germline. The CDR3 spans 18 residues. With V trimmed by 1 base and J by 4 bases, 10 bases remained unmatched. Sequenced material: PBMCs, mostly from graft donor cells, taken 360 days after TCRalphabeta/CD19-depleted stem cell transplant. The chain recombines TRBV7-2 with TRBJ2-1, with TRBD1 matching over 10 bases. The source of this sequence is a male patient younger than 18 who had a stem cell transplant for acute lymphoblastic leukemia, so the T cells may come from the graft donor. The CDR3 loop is CASSLGLGDRGPYNEQFF. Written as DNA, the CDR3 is TGTGCCAGCAGCTTAGGCTTAGGGGACAGGGGCCCTTACAATGAGCAGTTCTTC.